The 10 T cell receptor beta chains given below trace back to one sample, sequenced in a study of tissue T cells after allogeneic stem cell transplantation. The time point here: mouse harvest day 7 after allogeneic transplant. Each mouse received 10^7 T-cell-depleted marrow cells plus 10^6 splenic CD5+ T cells by tail vein. Produced via immunoSEQ multiplex PCR; TCRdb's table is partial and in-frame only. The sample yields about 2,200 clones, roughly 60% seen once. The source material was spleen. These receptors originate from a female BALB/c mouse given C57BL/6 T cells with graft-versus-host disease after an allogeneic hematopoietic cell transplant.

Only a few counts were recorded for this clone. Gene names and germline refer to mouse. From the germline J gene comes the end of the CDR3, since the read stops 1 residue before it. The chain couples TRBV13-1 to TRBJ1-5; TRBD1 is a possible D gene (5 bases). The CDR3 is 14 amino acids. CDR1 and CDR2 from the germline V gene are NSHNY and SYGAGN. V was shortened by 2 bases and J by 2 bases, with 8 bases between the two germline ends. Incomplete CDR3 DNA: TGTGCCAGCAGTGAGGGGGGGGACAACCAGGCTCCGCTT. It is translated as CASSEGGDNQAPL. The CDR3 in full is CASSEGGDNQAPLF.

This clone was observed once. Genes and germline are mouse. The read halts 1 residue ahead of the CDR3 end, with the missing end drawn from the germline J gene. The chain recombines TRBV13-2 with TRBJ2-3; 8 nucleotides match TRBD2. V lost 5 bases to trimming and J lost 2 bases; unmatched junction nucleotides: 7. There are 15 residues in the CDR3. Germline V gives CDR1 NNHNN, CDR2 SYGAGS (reference sequence). CDR3 DNA (partial): TGTGCCAGCGGCCCTCTGGGGGGCTTTGCAGAAACGCTGTAT. Amino acids: CASGPLGGFAETLY. The whole CDR3 protein is CASGPLGGFAETLYF.

Remarks on this clone: The gene names here belong to mouse. The read terminates 1 residue ahead of where the CDR3 ends, so the germline J gene completes it. This chain joins TRBV14 and TRBJ2-2, with 7 bases identical to TRBD1. The CDR3 is 16 amino acids. Germline lookup yields CDR1 SGHDT and CDR2 FRDEAV. Trimming removed 4 bases from V and 2 bases from J; junction bases left unmatched: 8. CDR3 DNA, as far as it was read: TGTGCCAGCAGTGACCCTCCGACAGGGAACACCGGGCAGCTCTAC. Translated, it gives CASSDPPTGNTGQLY. The CDR3 in its entirety is CASSDPPTGNTGQLYF.

This clone was counted between two and nine times. Genes here carry mouse names. This CDR3 reads CASSPGGPGQLYF. CDR3 DNA, as far as it was read: TGTGCCAGCAGTCCAGGGGGCCCCGGGCAGCTCTAC. The chain links TRBV26 to TRBJ2-2; TRBD1 aligns across 8 bases. With the read ending 1 residue before the CDR3 end, the germline J gene is used to fill in that end. V lost 4 bases to trimming and J lost 6 bases; unmatched junction nucleotides: 1. There are 13 residues in the CDR3. CDR1 and CDR2 from the germline V gene are KGHPV and FQNQEV (reference sequence).

For this clone: Germline and genes: mouse. The CDR3 goes on 1 residue after the read ends, and that part is filled in from the germline J gene. The genes are TRBV19 and TRBJ2-1; maybe TRBD2 (7 bases). The germline gives CDR1 FNHDT, CDR2 SITEND (reference sequence). V lost 2 bases and J lost 7, with 13 bases in between. This CDR3 comprises 14 residues. The sequenced part of the CDR3 DNA is TGTGCCAGCAGTATCGGGGGGCGCAGAGCTGAGCAGTTC. This sequence encodes CASSIGGRRAEQF. The whole CDR3 protein is CASSIGGRRAEQFF.

As for this clone: Gene names and germline refer to mouse. The read terminates 1 residue before the CDR3 end, so the remaining end is supplied by the germline J gene. This chain uses TRBV26 with TRBJ2-4; 9 nucleotides align to TRBD2. The CDR3 has 14 amino acids. CDR1 is KGHPV and CDR2 is FQNQEV in the germline V gene (reference sequence). J gave up 6 bases and V 4 bases, and 5 bases lay outside the gene matches. The CDR3 DNA, read in part, is TGTGCCAGCAGTCCCAACTGGGGGGCCAACACCTTGTAC. It encodes CASSPNWGANTLY. The complete CDR3 protein is CASSPNWGANTLYF. Drawing the rest from reference TRBV26 and TRBJ2-4, the complete variable domain is NSKVIQTPRYLVKGQGQKAKMRCIPEKGHPVVFWYQQNKNNEFKFLINFQNQEVLQQIDMTEKRFSAECPSNSPCSLEIQSSEAGDSALYLCASSPNWGANTLYFGAGTRLSVL.

Points on this clone: Germline and genes: mouse. The sequence runs out 1 residue before the end of the CDR3; the remainder is reconstructed from the germline J gene. The chain combines TRBV13-3 with TRBJ2-1; 10 positions agree with TRBD1. The CDR3 has 16 amino acids. The V segment lost 0 bases and the J segment 3 bases; nucleotides outside the gene matches: 3. Germline V gene data show CDR1 as NNHDY and CDR2 as SYVADS. The CDR3 reads CASSDVGTGVYAEQFF. CDR3 DNA (partial): TGTGCCAGCAGTGATGTGGGGACAGGGGTCTATGCTGAGCAGTTC.

This clone was counted only a few times. Gene and germline names: mouse. The read falls 1 residue short of the CDR3 end, and the missing part is taken from the germline J gene. The genes are TRBV1 and TRBJ1-4; 8 bases line up with TRBD1. J lost 0 bases, V lost 4 bases, and 1 base had no gene match. CDR1 and CDR2 from the germline V gene are NSQYPW and LRSPGD (reference sequence). The CDR3 totals 15 residues. CDR3 DNA (partial): TGCACCTGCAGTGTACAGGGGGTTTCCAACGAAAGATTATTT. Residues: CTCSVQGVSNERLF. The entire CDR3 is CTCSVQGVSNERLFF.

By sample fraction, this clone is medium-sized. The genes are named according to mouse. The CDR3 end falls 1 residue outside the read, so it is completed with the germline J gene. The genes are TRBV5 and TRBJ2-7, with TRBD2 matching 11 bases. Germline-derived CDR1 and CDR2 are LGHNA and YNLKQL (reference sequence). V was clipped by 1 base and J by 0 bases; unmatched bases: 5. CDR3 length equals 17 residues. The CDR3 sequence is CASSQAWTGGSSYEQYF. The DNA read from the CDR3 is TGTGCCAGCAGCCAAGCCTGGACTGGGGGGAGCTCCTATGAACAGTAC.

About this clone: Gene names follow the mouse nomenclature. The read finishes 1 residue shy of the CDR3 end, and the germline J gene is used to complete it. The chain couples TRBV13-3 to TRBJ2-3; D is possibly TRBD2 (7 bases). V lost 7 bases to trimming and J lost 0 bases, with 12 bases between them. The CDR3 is 14 residues long. Germline V gene data show CDR1 as NNHDY and CDR2 as SYVADS. CDR3 sequence reads: CASWLGASAETLYF. The sequenced CDR3 bases are TGTGCCAGCTGGCTGGGGGCTAGTGCAGAAACGCTGTAT.